One and the same sample provided the 26 T cell receptor beta chains below, sequenced in a study of cytomegalovirus exposure and HLA in healthy donors. The PCR had 60 Vbeta and 13 Jbeta primers. Clones were sequenced by immunoSEQ multiplex PCR, and TCRdb holds only the in-frame ones, with some missing. The sample comprises 100,000 to 150,000 clones, more than 80% of which are singletons, and 5.9% rests with the top ten. Sequenced: PBMCs. Source of these receptors: a woman aged 40 to 55 in good health and CMV-seropositive.

J is TRBJ2-7 and V is TRBV29-1; 7 positions agree with TRBD2. The germline V gene has CDR1 SQVTM and CDR2 ANQGSEA. The CDR3 extends over 14 amino acids. V was pared by 4 bases and J by 0 bases, with 6 bases of the junction left unmatched. The CDR3 DNA reads TGCAGCGTTGTGGGGGGGGACGGCTCCTACGAGCAGTACTTC. It specifies CSVVGGDGSYEQYF.

The V and J genes are TRBV9 and TRBJ2-1; 10 bases agree with TRBD1. Germline lookup yields CDR1 SGDLS and CDR2 YYNGEE. The junction had 6 bases not matched to a gene; V was cut back by 3 bases and J by 6 bases. CDR3 length: 15 amino acids. The CDR3 DNA follows: TGTGCCAGCAGCGCGGGGACAGGGGTTTTCAATGAGCAGTTCTTC. Its protein product is CASSAGTGVFNEQFF. Combining the CDR3 with reference TRBV9 and TRBJ2-1 gives the whole variable domain DSGVTQTPKHLITATGQRVTLRCSPRSGDLSVYWYQQSLDQGLQFLIQYYNGEERAKGNILERFSAQQFPDLHSELNLSSLELGDSALYFCASSAGTGVFNEQFFGPGTRLTVL.

The genes are TRBV4-1 and TRBJ2-7, with 8 bases lining up with TRBD2. Germline lookup yields CDR1 MGHRA and CDR2 YSYEKL. The CDR3 totals 19 residues. The J segment lost 2 bases and the V segment lost 0 bases, leaving 15 bases of the junction unmatched. The CDR3 loop reads CASSQERTKAGGRTYEQYF. The CDR3 DNA follows: TGCGCCAGCAGCCAAGAACGAACTAAGGCGGGAGGACGGACCTACGAGCAGTACTTC.

CDR3 sequence (DNA): TGTGCCAGCAGCCCCCAGGACAGTGGATGGAATACGCAGTATTTT. Translating it yields CASSPQDSGWNTQYF. The chain joins TRBV9 to TRBJ2-3; tentatively, D is TRBD1 (6 bases). The V end lost 4 bases, the J end lost 7 bases, and 19 bases lay between the germline ends. Germline CDR1 SGDLS, CDR2 YYNGEE. The CDR3 length is 15 residues.

The J gene is TRBJ2-1, the V gene TRBV6-1, with TRBD2 identical over 10 bases. The CDR3 is 14 residues long. Germline assignment: CDR1 MNHNS and CDR2 SASEGT. The junction had 2 bases not matched to a gene; V was cut back by 6 bases and J by 3 bases. This CDR3 is CASRSSGSYNEQFF. The CDR3 region has the DNA TGTGCCAGCAGGTCTAGCGGGAGCTACAATGAGCAGTTCTTC.

This sequence joins TRBV5-4 and TRBJ2-5; 7 positions match TRBD2. Trimming took 4 bases from V and 4 from J; bases not matched to a gene: 10. Germline CDR1 SGHNT, CDR2 YYREEE (reference sequence). CDR3 length equals 15 residues. The CDR3 DNA sequence: TGTGCCAGCAGCCCCGGACTAGTTGGGGGAGAGACCCAGTACTTC. Its protein is CASSPGLVGGETQYF.

The V gene is TRBV7-2, the J gene TRBJ2-3; 7 bases agree with TRBD2. This CDR3 has 15 amino acids. The V and J ends lost 5 bases and 3 bases, in that order; junction bases with no gene match: 8. Germline CDR1 reads SGHTA; CDR2 reads FQGNSA. The CDR3 nucleotides read TGTGCCAGCAGCCCGGACCGACTAGCTACAGATACGCAGTATTTT. Translating it yields CASSPDRLATDTQYF.

This clone was picked up a small number of times. This chain joins TRBV5-1 and TRBJ2-4; tentative D call: TRBD1 (6 bases). The length of the CDR3 is 14 residues. CDR1 SGHRS and CDR2 YFSETQ come from the germline V gene. The V end lost 1 base, the J end lost 9 bases, and 14 bases lay between the germline ends. This chain's CDR3 is CASSLQDSIGIQYF. CDR3 nucleotides: TGCGCCAGCAGCTTGCAGGACAGTATTGGCATTCAGTACTTC. The full variable domain, completed using reference TRBV5-1 and TRBJ2-4, is KAGVTQTPRYLIKTRGQQVTLSCSPISGHRSVSWYQQTPGQGLQFLFEYFSETQRNKGNFPGRFSGRQFSNSRSEMNVSTLELGDSALYLCASSLQDSIGIQYFGAGTRLSVL.

The gene calls are TRBV27 and TRBJ1-4, with D uncertain. Germline CDR1 is MNHEY and CDR2 is SMNVEV (reference sequence). The V gene lost 5 bases and the J gene lost 8 bases, with 15 bases spanning the gap. CDR3 length equals 14 residues. DNA for the CDR3: TGTGCCAGCAGTCCGGGATCTAAAAAGGAAAAACTGTTTTTT. Translated, it gives CASSPGSKKEKLFF.

The gene calls are TRBV30 and TRBJ2-2; TRBD1 might be the D (6 bases). CDR1 and CDR2 (germline): GTSNPN, SVGIG (reference sequence). V lost 0 bases, J lost 3 bases, and 14 bases lay in between. The CDR3 is 16 residues long. The CDR3 reads CAWSVGLTGYTGELFF. The CDR3 DNA is TGTGCCTGGAGTGTCGGTCTAACAGGGTACACCGGGGAGCTGTTTTTT.

This chain links TRBV2 with TRBJ1-1; tentatively, D is TRBD1 (6 bases). Germline CDR1 and CDR2: SNHLY and FYNNEI. V was trimmed by 6 bases and J by 0 bases, leaving 8 bases between them. The CDR3 has 13 amino acids. DNA of the CDR3: TGTGCCAGCAGGGGACAAATGAACACTGAAGCTTTCTTT. Translated: CASRGQMNTEAFF.

This chain uses TRBV29-1 with TRBJ2-7; TRBD1 matches 7 bases. Germline loops: CDR1 SQVTM, CDR2 ANQGSEA. This CDR3 comprises 12 residues. After removal of 4 bases from V and 5 bases from J, the junction contained 5 bases not matched to a gene. The CDR3 protein is CSVVGQVNEQYF. CDR3 nucleotide sequence: TGCAGCGTTGTCGGACAGGTTAACGAGCAGTACTTC.

The rearrangement joins TRBV2 to TRBJ1-5; D may be TRBD1 (6 bases). V gave up 3 bases and J gave up 7 bases, with 13 bases separating them. Germline V gene lookup returns CDR1 SNHLY and CDR2 FYNNEI. CDR3 length equals 14 residues. The CDR3 nucleotides read TGTGCCAGCAGTGACCGACAGGTACGCCAGCCCCAGCATTTT. Translating gives CASSDRQVRQPQHF.

The chain recombines TRBV28 with TRBJ1-1; D is uncertain. The CDR3 is 13 residues long. V was trimmed by 7 bases and J by 0 bases, leaving 9 bases between them. From germline, CDR1 is MDHEN and CDR2 SYDVKM. DNA for the CDR3: TGTGCCAGCACGGAGCAAATGAACACTGAAGCTTTCTTT. Its translation is CASTEQMNTEAFF.

A word on this clone: At one of its ends the junction is not consistent with the germline gene, which may arise from a read error. Other DNA sequences within the sample encode an identical CDR3. The chain employs TRBV5-1 and TRBJ1-1; D uncertain. CDR1 and CDR2 from the germline V gene are SGHRS and YFSETQ. The CDR3 extends over 16 amino acids. DNA of the CDR3: TGCGCCAGCAGCTTAACGGAGATCATCATGAACACCGAAGCTTTCTTT. Protein: CASSLTEIIMNTEAFF.

A note on this clone: Other nucleotide sequences in the sample specify the same CDR3. The chain is built from TRBV5-1 and TRBJ2-1; a possible D gene is TRBD1 (5 bases). Germline V CDR1 and CDR2: SGHRS, YFSETQ. The CDR3 extends over 15 amino acids. The V and J ends lost 0 bases and 1 base respectively, with 8 bases between them. The CDR3 reads CASSLVAGSYNEQFF. Written as DNA, the CDR3 is TGCGCCAGCAGCTTGGTGGCAGGGTCCTACAATGAGCAGTTCTTC. Variable domain in full (rest from reference TRBV5-1 and TRBJ2-1): KAGVTQTPRYLIKTRGQQVTLSCSPISGHRSVSWYQQTPGQGLQFLFEYFSETQRNKGNFPGRFSGRQFSNSRSEMNVSTLELGDSALYLCASSLVAGSYNEQFFGPGTRLTVL.

The chain joins TRBV28 to TRBJ2-1, with 8 bases matching TRBD1. The CDR3 is 16 residues long. Trimming cost V 6 bases and J 4 bases; bases outside gene matches: 11. The V gene's germline CDR1 is MDHEN and CDR2 SYDVKM. CDR3 in DNA: TGTGCCAGCAGGCCGATCCCCGACAGGGGATACAATGAGCAGTTCTTC. This gives the protein CASRPIPDRGYNEQFF.

The V call is TRBV6-5, the J call TRBJ2-5; weak D call: TRBD2 (6 bases). The CDR3 extends over 15 amino acids. Germline V gene data show CDR1 as MNHEY and CDR2 as SVGAGI. V lost 2 bases, J lost 2 bases, and 12 bases lay in between. CDR3 in DNA: TGTGCCAGCAGTTACGGAGGGGATCAGCAAGAGACCCAGTACTTC. Translated: CASSYGGDQQETQYF.

The CDR3 loop reads CASSLARGLRRTEAFF. The CDR3 DNA is TGTGCCAGCAGCTTGGCTAGGGGGCTTCGGCGGACTGAAGCTTTCTTT. The V call is TRBV5-6, the J call TRBJ1-1, with 7 positions matching TRBD1. V shed 0 bases and J 5 bases; nucleotides not matched to a gene: 10. Germline V lookup: CDR1 SGHDT, CDR2 YYEEEE. This CDR3 spans 16 amino acids. The variable domain in full, with the rest retrieved from reference TRBV5-6 and TRBJ1-1, is DAGVTQSPTHLIKTRGQQVTLRCSPKSGHDTVSWYQQALGQGPQFIFQYYEEEERQRGNFPDRFSGHQFPNYSSELNVNALLLGDSALYLCASSLARGLRRTEAFFGQGTRLTVV.

The chain is built from TRBV7-8 and TRBJ2-1; 7 bases are shared with TRBD2. J gave up 1 base and V 6 bases, and 21 bases lay outside the gene matches. CDR3 size: 20 residues. Per germline, CDR1 SGHVS and CDR2 FQNEAQ. CDR3 bases: TGTGCCAGCAGACTAAGGCGTGCTAGCGGAGGGCTTGAATCCTACAATGAGCAGTTCTTC. It translates to CASRLRRASGGLESYNEQFF. Full variable domain (missing parts from reference TRBV7-8 and TRBJ2-1): GAGVSQSPRYKVAKRGQDVALRCDPISGHVSLFWYQQALGQGPEFLTYFQNEAQLDKSGLPSDRFFAERPEGSVSTLKIQRTQQEDSAVYLCASRLRRASGGLESYNEQFFGPGTRLTVL.

The V call is TRBV14, the J call TRBJ1-1, with TRBD1 matching over 8 bases. Unmatched junction bases numbered 5, after V lost 4 bases and J lost 1 base. The CDR3 consists of 15 residues. In germline, CDR1 is SGHDN, CDR2 FVKESK. CDR3 nucleotide sequence: TGTGCCAGCAGCCCGGACAGGGCCAGGAACACTGAAGCTTTCTTT. Amino acid sequence: CASSPDRARNTEAFF.

J is TRBJ2-1 and V is TRBV11-3, with 7 bases aligning to TRBD2. Germline V lookup: CDR1 SGHNT, CDR2 YENEEA. CDR3 length equals 13 residues. V shed 4 bases and J 6 bases; nucleotides not matched to a gene: 3. In DNA form, the CDR3 reads TGTGCCAGCAGCTCCCCGGGGGGCAATGAGCAGTTCTTC. It is translated as CASSSPGGNEQFF.

The V call is TRBV9, the J call TRBJ2-3; 7 bases match TRBD2. CDR1 is SGDLS, CDR2 YYNGEE, per germline. The CDR3 totals 17 residues. Trimming at V came to 0 bases and at J to 0 bases, leaving 7 bases not matched to a gene. Here the CDR3 reads CASSVEGGGSSTDTQYF. DNA for the CDR3: TGTGCCAGCAGCGTAGAGGGCGGGGGATCTAGCACAGATACGCAGTATTTT.

The rearrangement links TRBV5-4 to TRBJ1-1, with TRBD1 matching 9 bases. The germline CDR1 and CDR2 sequences are SGHNT and YYREEE (reference sequence). After removal of 5 bases from V and 2 bases from J, the junction contained 4 bases not matched to a gene. The CDR3 extends over 14 amino acids. CDR3 bases: TGTGCCAGCAGGACGGGACAGGGAAACACTGAAGCTTTCTTT. Its protein is CASRTGQGNTEAFF.

This chain joins TRBV7-6 and TRBJ2-5; TRBD2 matches 13 bases. This CDR3 has 14 amino acids. CDR1 and CDR2 (germline): SGHVS, FNYEAQ. With 4 bases clipped from V and 5 bases from J, the junction kept 1 base outside the gene matches. CDR3 residues: CASSSGLAGETQYF. In DNA, the CDR3 is TGTGCCAGCAGCTCGGGACTAGCGGGGGAGACCCAGTACTTC.

CDR3 DNA: TGTGCCAGCAGCTTCGAGGCTAGCTCTGGAAACACCATATATTTT. Amino acids: CASSFEASSGNTIYF. The rearrangement joins TRBV5-4 to TRBJ1-3; D remains unclear. The CDR3 spans 15 residues. CDR1 SGHNT and CDR2 YYREEE come from the germline V gene (reference sequence). Trimming shortened V by 2 bases and J by 0 bases, and 9 bases separated the two germline ends.